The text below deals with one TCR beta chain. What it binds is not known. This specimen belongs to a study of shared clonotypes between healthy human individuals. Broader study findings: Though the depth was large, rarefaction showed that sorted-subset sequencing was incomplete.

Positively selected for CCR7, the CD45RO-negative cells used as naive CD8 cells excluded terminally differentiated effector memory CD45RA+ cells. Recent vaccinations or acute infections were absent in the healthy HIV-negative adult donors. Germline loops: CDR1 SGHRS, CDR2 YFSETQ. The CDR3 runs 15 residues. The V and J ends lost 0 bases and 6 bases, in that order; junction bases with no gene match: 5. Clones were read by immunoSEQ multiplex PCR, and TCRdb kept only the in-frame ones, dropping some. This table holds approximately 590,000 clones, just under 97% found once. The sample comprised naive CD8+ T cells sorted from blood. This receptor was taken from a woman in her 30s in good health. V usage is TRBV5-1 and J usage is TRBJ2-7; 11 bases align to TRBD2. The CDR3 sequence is CASSLVLAGGAEQYF. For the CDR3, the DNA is TGCGCCAGCAGCTTGGTTCTAGCGGGAGGAGCCGAGCAGTACTTC.